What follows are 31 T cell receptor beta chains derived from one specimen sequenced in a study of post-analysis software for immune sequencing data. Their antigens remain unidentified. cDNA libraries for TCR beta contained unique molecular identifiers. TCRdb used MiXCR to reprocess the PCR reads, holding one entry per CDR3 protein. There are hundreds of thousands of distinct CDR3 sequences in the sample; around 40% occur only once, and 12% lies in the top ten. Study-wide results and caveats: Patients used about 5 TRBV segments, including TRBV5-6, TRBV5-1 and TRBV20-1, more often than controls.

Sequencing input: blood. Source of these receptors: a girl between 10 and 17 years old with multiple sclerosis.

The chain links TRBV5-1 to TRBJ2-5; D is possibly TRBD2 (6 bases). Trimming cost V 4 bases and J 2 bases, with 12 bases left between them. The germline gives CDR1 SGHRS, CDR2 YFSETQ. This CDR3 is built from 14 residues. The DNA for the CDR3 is TGCGCCAGCAGCACGGGACGGGGGCAAGAGACCCAGTACTTC. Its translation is CASSTGRGQETQYF.

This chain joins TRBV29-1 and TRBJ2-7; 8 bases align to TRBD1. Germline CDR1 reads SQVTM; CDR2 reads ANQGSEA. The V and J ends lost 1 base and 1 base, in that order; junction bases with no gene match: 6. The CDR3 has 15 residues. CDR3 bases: TGCAGCGTTGAAGCGAGGAGACAGGGGTCCTACGAGCAGTACTTC. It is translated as CSVEARRQGSYEQYF.

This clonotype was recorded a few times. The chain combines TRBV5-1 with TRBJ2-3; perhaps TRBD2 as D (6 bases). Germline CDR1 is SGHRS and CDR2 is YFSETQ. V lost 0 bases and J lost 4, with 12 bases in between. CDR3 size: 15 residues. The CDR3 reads CASSLANAGPDTQYF. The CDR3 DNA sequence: TGCGCCAGCAGCTTGGCCAACGCGGGGCCAGATACGCAGTATTTT.

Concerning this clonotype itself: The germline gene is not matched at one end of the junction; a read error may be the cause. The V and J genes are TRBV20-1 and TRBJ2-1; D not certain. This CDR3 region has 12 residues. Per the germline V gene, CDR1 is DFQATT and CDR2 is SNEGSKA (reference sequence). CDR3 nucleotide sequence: TGCAGGGCTAGAAGTTCCTACAATGAGCAGTTCTTC. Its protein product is CRARSSYNEQFF.

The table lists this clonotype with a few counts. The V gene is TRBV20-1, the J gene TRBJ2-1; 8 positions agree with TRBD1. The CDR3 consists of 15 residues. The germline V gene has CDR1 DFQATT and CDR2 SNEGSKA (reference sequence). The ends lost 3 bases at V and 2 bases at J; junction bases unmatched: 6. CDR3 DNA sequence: TGCAGTGCTAGTGACCCGGGACAGGCCTACAATGAGCAGTTCTTC. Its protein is CSASDPGQAYNEQFF.

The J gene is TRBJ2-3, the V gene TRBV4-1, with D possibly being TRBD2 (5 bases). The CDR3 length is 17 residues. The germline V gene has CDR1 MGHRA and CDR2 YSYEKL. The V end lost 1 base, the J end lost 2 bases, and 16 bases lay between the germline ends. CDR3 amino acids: CASSQVRLRVPTDTQYF. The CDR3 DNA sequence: TGCGCCAGCAGCCAAGTAAGGCTGCGGGTTCCCACAGATACGCAGTATTTT.

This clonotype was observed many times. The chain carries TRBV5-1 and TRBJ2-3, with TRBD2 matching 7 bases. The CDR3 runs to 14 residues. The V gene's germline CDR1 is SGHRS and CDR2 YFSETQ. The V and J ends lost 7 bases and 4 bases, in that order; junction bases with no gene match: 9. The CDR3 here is CASSKREVPDTQYF. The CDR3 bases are TGCGCCAGCTCGAAACGGGAGGTACCAGATACGCAGTATTTT. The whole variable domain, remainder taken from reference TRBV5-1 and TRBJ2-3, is KAGVTQTPRYLIKTRGQQVTLSCSPISGHRSVSWYQQTPGQGLQFLFEYFSETQRNKGNFPGRFSGRQFSNSRSEMNVSTLELGDSALYLCASSKREVPDTQYFGPGTRLTVL.

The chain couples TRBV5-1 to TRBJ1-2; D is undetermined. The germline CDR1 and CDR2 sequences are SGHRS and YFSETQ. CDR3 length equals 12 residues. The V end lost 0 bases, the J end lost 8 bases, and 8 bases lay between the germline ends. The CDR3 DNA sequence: TGCGCCAGCAGCTTGGGTCGGGTCGGCTACACCTTC. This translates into CASSLGRVGYTF.

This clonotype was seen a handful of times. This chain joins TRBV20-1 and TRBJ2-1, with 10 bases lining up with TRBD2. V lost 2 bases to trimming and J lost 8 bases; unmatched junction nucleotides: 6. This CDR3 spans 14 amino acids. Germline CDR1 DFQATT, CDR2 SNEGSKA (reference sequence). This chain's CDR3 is CSARPGLAFDEQFF. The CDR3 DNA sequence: TGCAGTGCTAGACCGGGACTAGCGTTTGATGAGCAGTTCTTC.

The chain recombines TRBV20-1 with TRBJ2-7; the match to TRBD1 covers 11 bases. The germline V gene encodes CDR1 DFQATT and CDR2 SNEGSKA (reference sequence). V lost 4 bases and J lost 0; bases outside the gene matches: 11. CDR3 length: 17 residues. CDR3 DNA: TGCAGTGCTATTGGGACAGGGGGATATGGGAGCTCCTACGAGCAGTACTTC. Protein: CSAIGTGGYGSSYEQYF.

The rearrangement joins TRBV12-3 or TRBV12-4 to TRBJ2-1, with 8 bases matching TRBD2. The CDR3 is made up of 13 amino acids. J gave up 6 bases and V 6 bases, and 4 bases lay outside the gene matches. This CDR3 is CASRLSGSNEQFF. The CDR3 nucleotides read TGTGCCAGCAGGCTAAGCGGGAGCAATGAGCAGTTCTTC.

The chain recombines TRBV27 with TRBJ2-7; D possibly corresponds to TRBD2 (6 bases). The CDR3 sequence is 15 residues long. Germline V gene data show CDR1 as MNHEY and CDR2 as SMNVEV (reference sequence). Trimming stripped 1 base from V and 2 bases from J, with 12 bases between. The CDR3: CASSLYPTSPYEQYF. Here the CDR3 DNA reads TGTGCCAGCAGTTTATACCCGACTAGTCCCTACGAGCAGTACTTC.

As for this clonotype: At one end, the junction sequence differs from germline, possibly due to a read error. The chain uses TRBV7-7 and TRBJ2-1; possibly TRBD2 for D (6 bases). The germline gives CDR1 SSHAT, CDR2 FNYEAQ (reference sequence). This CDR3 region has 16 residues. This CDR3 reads CASSQESGEAYNEQFF. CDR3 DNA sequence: TGTGCTAGCAGCCAGGAATCGGGGGAAGCCTACAATGAGCAGTTCTTC. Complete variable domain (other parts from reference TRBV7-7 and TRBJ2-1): GAGVSQSPRYKVTKRGQDVTLRCDPISSHATLYWYQQALGQGPEFLTYFNYEAQPDKSGLPSDRFSAERPEGSISTLTIQRTEQRDSAMYRCASSQESGEAYNEQFFGPGTRLTVL.

CDR3 region: CASSDAGNQPQHF. The CDR3, as DNA: TGTGCCAGCAGTGATGCGGGCAATCAGCCCCAGCATTTT. The rearrangement links TRBV25-1 to TRBJ1-5; D is unresolved. CDR3 length: 13 amino acids. Germline lookup yields CDR1 MGHDK and CDR2 SYGVNS. Deletions cut 3 bases from V and 2 bases from J, with 5 bases between. The whole variable domain, remainder taken from reference TRBV25-1 and TRBJ1-5, is EADIYQTPRYLVIGTGKKITLECSQTMGHDKMYWYQQDPGMELHLIHYSYGVNSTEKGDLSSESTVSRIRTEHFPLTLESARPSHTSQYLCASSDAGNQPQHFGDGTRLSIL.

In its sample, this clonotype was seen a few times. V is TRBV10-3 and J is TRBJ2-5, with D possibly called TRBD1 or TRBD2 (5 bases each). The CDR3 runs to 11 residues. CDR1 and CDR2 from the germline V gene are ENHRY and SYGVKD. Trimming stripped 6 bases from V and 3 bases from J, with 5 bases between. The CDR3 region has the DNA TGTGCCATCAGGGGGGAAGAGACCCAGTACTTC. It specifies CAIRGEETQYF.

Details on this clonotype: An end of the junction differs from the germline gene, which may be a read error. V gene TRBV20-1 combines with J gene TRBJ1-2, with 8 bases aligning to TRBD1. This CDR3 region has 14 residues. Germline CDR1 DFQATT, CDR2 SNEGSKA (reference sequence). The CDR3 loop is CSARISGGASGCTF. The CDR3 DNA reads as TGCAGTGCCAGGATCTCAGGGGGCGCGTCTGGCTGCACCTTC.

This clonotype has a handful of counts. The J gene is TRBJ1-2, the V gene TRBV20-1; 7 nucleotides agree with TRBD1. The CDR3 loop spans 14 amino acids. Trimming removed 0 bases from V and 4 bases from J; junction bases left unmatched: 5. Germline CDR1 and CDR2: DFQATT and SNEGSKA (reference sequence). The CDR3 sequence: CSAREPAGGYGYTF. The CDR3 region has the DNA TGCAGTGCTAGAGAGCCGGCAGGGGGCTATGGCTACACCTTC.

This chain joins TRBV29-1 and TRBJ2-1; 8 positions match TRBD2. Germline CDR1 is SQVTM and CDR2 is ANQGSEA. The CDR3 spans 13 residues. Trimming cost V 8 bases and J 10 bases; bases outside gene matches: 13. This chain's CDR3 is CSMESGSPKEQFF. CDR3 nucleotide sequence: TGCAGCATGGAAAGCGGGAGCCCCAAGGAGCAGTTCTTC.

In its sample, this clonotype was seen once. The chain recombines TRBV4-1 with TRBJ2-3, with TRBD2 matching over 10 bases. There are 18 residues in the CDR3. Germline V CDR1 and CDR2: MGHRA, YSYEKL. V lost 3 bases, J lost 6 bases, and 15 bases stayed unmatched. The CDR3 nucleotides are TGCGCCAGCAGCCAGGGTTCGATCACTAGCGGGATTTTGGATACGCAGTATTTT. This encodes CASSQGSITSGILDTQYF.

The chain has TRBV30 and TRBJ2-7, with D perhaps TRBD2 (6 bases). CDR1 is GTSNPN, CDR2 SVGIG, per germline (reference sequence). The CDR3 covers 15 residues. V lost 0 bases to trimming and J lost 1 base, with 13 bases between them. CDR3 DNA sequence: TGTGCCTGGAGTGTTGGTAGCGGATTATCCTACGAGCAGTACTTC. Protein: CAWSVGSGLSYEQYF.

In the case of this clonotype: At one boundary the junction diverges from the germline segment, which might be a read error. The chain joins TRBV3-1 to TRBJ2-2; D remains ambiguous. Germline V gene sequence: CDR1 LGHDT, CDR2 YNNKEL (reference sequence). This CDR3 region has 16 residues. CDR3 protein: CTSSQVRPANTGELFF. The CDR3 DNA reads TGTACCAGCAGCCAAGTTCGGCCGGCGAACACCGGGGAGCTGTTTTTT.

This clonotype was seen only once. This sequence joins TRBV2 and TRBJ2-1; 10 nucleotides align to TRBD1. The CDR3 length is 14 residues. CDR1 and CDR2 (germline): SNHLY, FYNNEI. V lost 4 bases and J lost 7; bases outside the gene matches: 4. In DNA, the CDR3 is TGTGCCAGCAGTGTTGACAGGGGGCTAAATGAGCAGTTCTTC. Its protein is CASSVDRGLNEQFF.

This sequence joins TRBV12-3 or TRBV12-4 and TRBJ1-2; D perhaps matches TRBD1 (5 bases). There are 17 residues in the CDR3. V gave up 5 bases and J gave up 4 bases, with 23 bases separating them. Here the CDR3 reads CASSPDRQPALGYGYTF. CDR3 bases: TGTGCCAGCAGTCCCGACAGACAGCCCGCCTTGGGCTATGGCTACACCTTC.

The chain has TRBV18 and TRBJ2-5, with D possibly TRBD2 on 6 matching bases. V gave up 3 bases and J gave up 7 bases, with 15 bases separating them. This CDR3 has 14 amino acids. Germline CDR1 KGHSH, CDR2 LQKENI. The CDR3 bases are TGTGCCAGCTCACCGCCCCGGGACTCCGGGACCCAGTACTTC. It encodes CASSPPRDSGTQYF.

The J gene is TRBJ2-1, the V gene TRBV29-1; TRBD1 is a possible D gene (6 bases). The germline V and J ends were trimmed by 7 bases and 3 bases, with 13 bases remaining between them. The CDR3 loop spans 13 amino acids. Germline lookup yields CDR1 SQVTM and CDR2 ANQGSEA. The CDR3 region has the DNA TGCAGCGCCGAGGGGGACAACTACAATGAGCAGTTCTTC. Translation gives CSAEGDNYNEQFF.

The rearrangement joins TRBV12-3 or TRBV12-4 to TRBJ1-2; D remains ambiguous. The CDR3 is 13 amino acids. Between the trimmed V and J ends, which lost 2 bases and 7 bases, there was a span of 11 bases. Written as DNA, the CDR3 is TGTGCCAGCAGTTTATTCGAGGATGGTGGCTACACCTTC. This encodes CASSLFEDGGYTF.

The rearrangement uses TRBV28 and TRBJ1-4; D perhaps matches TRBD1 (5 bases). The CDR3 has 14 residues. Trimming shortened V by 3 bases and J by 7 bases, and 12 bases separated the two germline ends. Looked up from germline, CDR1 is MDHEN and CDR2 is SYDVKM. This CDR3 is CASSFQGLAEKLFF. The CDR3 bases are TGTGCCAGCAGTTTCCAGGGTTTAGCTGAAAAACTGTTTTTT.

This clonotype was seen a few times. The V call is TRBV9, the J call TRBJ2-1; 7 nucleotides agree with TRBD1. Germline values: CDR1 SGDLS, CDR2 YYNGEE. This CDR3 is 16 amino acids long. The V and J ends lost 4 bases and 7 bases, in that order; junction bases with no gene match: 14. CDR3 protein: CASSFSQGPLGNEQFF. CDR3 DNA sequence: TGTGCCAGCAGCTTCTCACAGGGGCCTCTCGGAAATGAGCAGTTCTTC.

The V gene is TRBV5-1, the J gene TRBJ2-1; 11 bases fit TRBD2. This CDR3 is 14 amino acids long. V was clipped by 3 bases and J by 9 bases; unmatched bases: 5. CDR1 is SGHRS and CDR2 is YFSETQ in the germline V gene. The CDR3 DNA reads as TGCGCCAGCAGCTATCTAGCGGGAGGACTTGAGCAGTTCTTC. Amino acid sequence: CASSYLAGGLEQFF.

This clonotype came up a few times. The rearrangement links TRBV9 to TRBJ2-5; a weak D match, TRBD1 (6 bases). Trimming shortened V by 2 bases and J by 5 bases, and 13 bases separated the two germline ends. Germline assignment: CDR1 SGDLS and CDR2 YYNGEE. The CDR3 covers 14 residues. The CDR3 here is CASSVETGWETQYF. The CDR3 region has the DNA TGTGCCAGCAGCGTCGAAACAGGGTGGGAGACCCAGTACTTC.

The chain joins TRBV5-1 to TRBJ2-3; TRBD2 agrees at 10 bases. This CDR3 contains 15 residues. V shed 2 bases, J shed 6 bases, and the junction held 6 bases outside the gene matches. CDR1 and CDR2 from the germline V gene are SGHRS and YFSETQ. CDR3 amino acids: CASSFSLAGDDTQYF. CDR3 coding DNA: TGCGCCAGCAGCTTTAGTCTAGCGGGAGACGATACGCAGTATTTT.